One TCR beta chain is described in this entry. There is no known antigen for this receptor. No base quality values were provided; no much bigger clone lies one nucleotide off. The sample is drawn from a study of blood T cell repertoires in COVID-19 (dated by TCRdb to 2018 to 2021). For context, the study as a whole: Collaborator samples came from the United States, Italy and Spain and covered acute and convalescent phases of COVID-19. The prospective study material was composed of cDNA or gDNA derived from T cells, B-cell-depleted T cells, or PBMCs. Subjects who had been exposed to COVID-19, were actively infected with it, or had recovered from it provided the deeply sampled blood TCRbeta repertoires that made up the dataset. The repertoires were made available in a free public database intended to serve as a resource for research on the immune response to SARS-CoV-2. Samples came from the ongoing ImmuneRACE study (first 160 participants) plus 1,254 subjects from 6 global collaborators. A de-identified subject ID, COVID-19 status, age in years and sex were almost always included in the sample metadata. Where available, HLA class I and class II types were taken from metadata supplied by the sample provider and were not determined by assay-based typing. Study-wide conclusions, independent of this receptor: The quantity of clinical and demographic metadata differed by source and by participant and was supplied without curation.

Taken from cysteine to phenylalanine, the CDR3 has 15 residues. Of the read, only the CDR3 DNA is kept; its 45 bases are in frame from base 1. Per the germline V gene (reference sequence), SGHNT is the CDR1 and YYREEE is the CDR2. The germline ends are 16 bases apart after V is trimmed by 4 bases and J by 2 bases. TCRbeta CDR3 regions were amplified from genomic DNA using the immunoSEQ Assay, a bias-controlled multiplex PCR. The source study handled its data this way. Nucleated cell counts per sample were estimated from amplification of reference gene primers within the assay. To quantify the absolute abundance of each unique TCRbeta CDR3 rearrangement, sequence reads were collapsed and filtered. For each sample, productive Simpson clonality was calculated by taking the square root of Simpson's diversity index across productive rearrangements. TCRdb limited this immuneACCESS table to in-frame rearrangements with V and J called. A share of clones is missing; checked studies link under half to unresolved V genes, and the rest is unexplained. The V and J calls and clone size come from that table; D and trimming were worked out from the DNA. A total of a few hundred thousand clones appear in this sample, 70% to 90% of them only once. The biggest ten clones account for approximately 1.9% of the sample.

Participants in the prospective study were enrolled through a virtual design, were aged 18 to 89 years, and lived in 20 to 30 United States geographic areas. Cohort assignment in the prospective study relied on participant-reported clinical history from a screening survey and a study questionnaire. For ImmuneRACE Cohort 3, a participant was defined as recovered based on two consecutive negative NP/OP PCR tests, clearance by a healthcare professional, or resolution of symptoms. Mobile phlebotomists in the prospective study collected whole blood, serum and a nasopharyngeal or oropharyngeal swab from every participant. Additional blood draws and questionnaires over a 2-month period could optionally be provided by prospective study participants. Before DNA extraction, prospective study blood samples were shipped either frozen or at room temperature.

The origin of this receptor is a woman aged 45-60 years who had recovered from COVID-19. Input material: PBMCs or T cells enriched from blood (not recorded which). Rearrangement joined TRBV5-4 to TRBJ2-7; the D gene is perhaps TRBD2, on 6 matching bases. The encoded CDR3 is CASSRSGLTPYEQYF. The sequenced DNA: TGTGCCAGCAGCCGATCGGGACTCACTCCCTACGAGCAGTACTTC.